This TCR beta chain derives from a study of blood T cell repertoires in COVID-19. Study-wide background: Donors in the United States, Italy and Spain gave samples during acute or convalescent COVID-19. The cDNA or gDNA used as material had been derived from T cells, B-cell-depleted T cells, or PBMCs.

In terms of age and location, participants ranged from roughly 18 to 90 years and lived in under 30 US areas. This clone appeared a single time. Per the study methods: How many nucleated cells were present was estimated from reference gene primer amplification. TCRdb keeps only in-frame clones here, not all; method: immunoSEQ multiplex PCR. Clonal size and the V and J genes are those of that table, whereas D and trimming came from the DNA. In the table there are 300,000 to 450,000 clones, roughly nine tenths of which are singletons. The TCR comes from a man aged 18 to 29 who had recovered from COVID-19. The sequenced sample consisted of PBMCs or T cells enriched from blood (not recorded which).

The CDR3: CASNGRDSGANVLTF. Here the CDR3 DNA reads TGTGCCAGCAACGGACGGGACTCTGGGGCCAACGTCCTGACTTTC. The V call is TRBV2, the J call TRBJ2-6; possible D gene TRBD2, 5 bases. V lost 7 bases to trimming and J lost 0 bases, with 10 bases between them. Germline V gene data show CDR1 as SNHLY and CDR2 as FYNNEI. The CDR3 consists of 15 residues.